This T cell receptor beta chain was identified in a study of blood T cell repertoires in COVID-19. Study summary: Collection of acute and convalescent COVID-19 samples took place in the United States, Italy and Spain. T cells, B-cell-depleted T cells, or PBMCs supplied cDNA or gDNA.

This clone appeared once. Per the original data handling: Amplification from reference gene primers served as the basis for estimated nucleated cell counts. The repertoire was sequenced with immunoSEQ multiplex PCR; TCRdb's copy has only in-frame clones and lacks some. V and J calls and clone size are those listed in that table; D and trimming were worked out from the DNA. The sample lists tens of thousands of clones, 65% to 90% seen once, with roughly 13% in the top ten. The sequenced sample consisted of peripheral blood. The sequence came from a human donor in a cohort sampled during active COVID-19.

The CDR3 DNA is TGTGCCAGTAGTATAGGAGTCTACTCTGGGGCCAACGTCCTGACTTTC. Protein sequence: CASSIGVYSGANVLTF. The chain recombines TRBV19 with TRBJ2-6; D unresolved. Germline CDR1 is LNHDA and CDR2 is SQIVND (reference sequence). V shed 1 base and J shed 0 bases, with 7 bases lying between them. This CDR3 is 16 amino acids long.